A selection of T cell receptor beta chains follows, all from one sample in a study of blood T cell repertoires in COVID-19. Produced via immunoSEQ multiplex PCR; TCRdb's table is partial and in-frame only. The sample records about 80,000 clones, approximately 88% being singletons. The sample was peripheral blood. The source of these receptors is a woman older than 75 with acute or convalescent COVID-19. CDR3s include the opening cysteine and the closing phenylalanine or tryptophan. The D gene is left open where the match is weak. Size is stated for part of the rows, as once, few or many counts, or as a class when the clone is expanded.

v_gene	j_gene	d_gene	abundance	CDR3nt	CDR3aa
TRBV20-1	TRBJ2-5	TRBD2	.	TGCAGTGCTAGTCTGATCACGGGGGGTGGGGAGACCCAGTACTTC	CSASLITGGGETQYF
TRBV30	TRBJ2-3	TRBD2	.	TGTGCCTGGGGCGGACTAGCGGGACTAGATACGCAGTATTTT	CAWGGLAGLDTQYF
TRBV3-1/TRBV3-2	TRBJ1-5	TRBD1	.	TGTGCCAGCAGCCAAAAGGGGGCTGGGGAACAGCCCCAGCATTTT	CASSQKGAGEQPQHF
TRBV21-1	TRBJ2-5	.	.	TGTGCCAGCAGCAATCAGCAAGAGACCCAGTACTTC	CASSNQQETQYF
TRBV19	TRBJ1-2	.	.	TGTGCCAGTAGTATAGGAAAGAACAGCCTCTTC	CASSIGKNSLF
TRBV7-9	TRBJ2-5	TRBD1	.	TGTGCCAGCAGCTTGGGACAGATACAAGAGACCCAGTACTTC	CASSLGQIQETQYF
TRBV6-5	TRBJ2-5	TRBD2	.	TGTGCCAGCAGTTCCTCCGGGACTAGCGGGCAGAAGACCCAGTACTTC	CASSSSGTSGQKTQYF
TRBV6-5	TRBJ1-1	TRBD1	.	TGTGCCAGCAGTCACCACAGGGGAGAAGCTTTCTTT	CASSHHRGEAFF
TRBV27	TRBJ1-1	TRBD1	once	TGTGCCAGCAGTTTCTCTACCGGGACAGGGAACACTGAAGCTTTCTTT	CASSFSTGTGNTEAFF
TRBV6-6	TRBJ1-1	TRBD1	.	TGTGCCAGCAGATATCCCGGGACAGGGAACACTGAAGCTTTCTTT	CASRYPGTGNTEAFF
TRBV11-2	TRBJ2-1	TRBD2	.	TGTGCCAGCAGCCTACGACTAGCGGGATCCTACAATGAGCAGTTCTTC	CASSLRLAGSYNEQFF
TRBV30	TRBJ1-5	.	.	TGTGCCTGGAGTGGGGGCATCAATAGCAATCAGCCCCAGCATTTT	CAWSGGINSNQPQHF
TRBV9	TRBJ2-1	.	once	TGTGCCAGCAGCGTAGTGGGGCGGGGAGATTACAATGAGCAGTTCTTC	CASSVVGRGDYNEQFF
TRBV19	TRBJ2-2	TRBD2	.	TGTGCCAGTAACCTGGGGGGGGTCGGCACCGGGGAGCTGTTTTTT	CASNLGGVGTGELFF
TRBV6-6	TRBJ2-3	.	.	TGTGCCAGCAGTTACTCGTCAGTTCTCATGACGGGGTATTTT	CASSYSSVLMTGYF
TRBV14	TRBJ2-3	TRBD2	.	TGTGCCAGCAGCCACGCGGGACTAGCGGTTTCCTCCCGCCAATTACAGTATTTT	CASSHAGLAVSSRQLQYF
TRBV14	TRBJ2-2	.	once	TGTGCCAGCAGCCGCGGGACGGACACCGGGGAGCTGTTTTTT	CASSRGTDTGELFF
TRBV5-1	TRBJ1-5	TRBD1	.	TGCGCCAGCAGAGCGCAGACAGGGGACGCAAGTCAGCCCCAGCATTTT	CASRAQTGDASQPQHF
TRBV10-3	TRBJ1-1	.	.	TGTGCCATCAGTGAGGCGGGGAGGGCCACTGAAGCTTTCTTT	CAISEAGRATEAFF
TRBV19	TRBJ1-1	TRBD1	.	TGTGCCAGTAGTATTCAGGGGGCCGGCACTGAAGCTTTCTTT	CASSIQGAGTEAFF
TRBV6-5	TRBJ1-3	.	once	TGTGCCAGCGGTACCACAGGGCCTTCTGGAAACACCATATATTTT	CASGTTGPSGNTIYF
TRBV7-3	TRBJ2-2	.	once	TGTGCCAGCAGTCCCCGAGGGTCGCCCCCCGGGGAGCTGTTTTTT	CASSPRGSPPGELFF
TRBV7-6	TRBJ2-3	TRBD1	.	TGTGCCAGCAGCTCCACACCGGGACAGGGCAATACAAATACGCAGTATTTT	CASSSTPGQGNTNTQYF
TRBV7-2	TRBJ1-1	.	once	TGTGCCAGCCAAACGGGACACTTGAACACTGAAGCTTTCTTT	CASQTGHLNTEAFF
TRBV6-5	TRBJ2-7	TRBD1	.	TGTGCCAGCAGTCGGACAGGGGCCGTTCAGGAGGAGTACTTC	CASSRTGAVQEEYF
TRBV5-4	TRBJ2-3	TRBD2	.	TGTGCCAGCAGCTTGGTCGGGGGGGGCACAGATACGCAGTATTTT	CASSLVGGGTDTQYF
TRBV10-3	TRBJ1-2	.	.	TGTGCCATCAACTTACAGGGCGGCTATGGCTACACCTTC	CAINLQGGYGYTF
TRBV19	TRBJ1-2	TRBD1	.	TGTGCCAGTAGTGGTACAGGGGGTAGCTATGGCTACACCTTC	CASSGTGGSYGYTF
TRBV30	TRBJ2-2	.	.	TGTGCCTGGAGCCTAGGTCGCACCGGGGAGCTGTTTTTT	CAWSLGRTGELFF
TRBV18	TRBJ1-5	.	.	TGTGCCAGCTCACCTAAACCCAGGGTAGGTGGGAATCAGCCCCAGCATTTT	CASSPKPRVGGNQPQHF
TRBV7-9	TRBJ2-5	.	.	TGTGCCAGCAGCTTAGTGGAGCAGGGCTGGGAGACCCAGTACTTC	CASSLVEQGWETQYF
TRBV7-7	TRBJ2-5	TRBD2	.	TGTGCTAGCGGGGAGGGGGGACTTCAAGAGACCCAGTACTTC	CASGEGGLQETQYF
TRBV2	TRBJ1-1	.	few	TGTGCCAGCAGTCTCAGGACAGTCTCAGGCACTGAAGCTTTCTTT	CASSLRTVSGTEAFF
TRBV10-1	TRBJ2-1	TRBD2	.	TGCGCCAGCAGCAGGTTAGGCGGGAGGGTAGATGAGCAGTTCTTC	CASSRLGGRVDEQFF
TRBV4-2	TRBJ1-2	.	once	TGTGCCAGCACCTCCAGGGGCAACTATGGCTACACCTTC	CASTSRGNYGYTF
TRBV5-1	TRBJ1-1	.	.	TGCGCCAGCAGCTTGGTGGCAGGGGTGAACACTGAAGCTTTCTTT	CASSLVAGVNTEAFF
TRBV25-1	TRBJ2-1	TRBD2	.	TGTGCCAGCAGTGATGCGGGAGGTAGCGATGAGCAGTTCTTC	CASSDAGGSDEQFF
TRBV21-1	TRBJ2-4	.	.	TGTGCCAGCAGAAGGGGGCGCGTCAAAAACATTCAGTACTTC	CASRRGRVKNIQYF
TRBV3-1/TRBV3-2	TRBJ2-3	TRBD1	.	TGTGCCAGCAGCCAAGAGACAGGGGATTGGTGGGGGGATACGCAGTATTTT	CASSQETGDWWGDTQYF
TRBV18	TRBJ2-2	TRBD1	.	TGTGCCAGCTCACCACCGAACTCGGCAGGGGGTCACACCGGGGAGCTGTTTTTT	CASSPPNSAGGHTGELFF
TRBV5-1	TRBJ2-4	.	once	TGCGCCAGCAGCGGGGGACATAATAACGACATTCAGTACTTC	CASSGGHNNDIQYF
TRBV19	TRBJ2-5	TRBD2	.	TGTGCCAGTAGGGCCACCTTCGGGACTAGGGGAGAGACCCAGTACTTC	CASRATFGTRGETQYF
TRBV6-5	TRBJ1-1	TRBD1	.	TGTGCCAGCACCGGGACAGGGCGGATGGACACTGAAGCTTTCTTT	CASTGTGRMDTEAFF
TRBV2	TRBJ1-1	.	.	TGTGCCAGCAGTCCCACAGGGTTCTTGGGAGCTTTCTTT	CASSPTGFLGAFF
TRBV18	TRBJ1-4	TRBD1	once	TGTGCCAGCTCCCCTAGGGACAGTGAAAATGAAAAACTGTTTTTT	CASSPRDSENEKLFF
TRBV14	TRBJ2-1	.	few	TGTGCCAGCAGCCCCTCTCGGGGACAAGGATACAATGAGCAGTTCTTC	CASSPSRGQGYNEQFF
TRBV7-9	TRBJ2-1	.	.	TGTGCCAGCAGCTTCCTATCTAGCTTTCAGTTCTTC	CASSFLSSFQFF
TRBV19	TRBJ2-5	TRBD2	.	TGTGCCAGGCGGACTAGCGGGAGTCTAGAGACCCAGTACTTC	CARRTSGSLETQYF
TRBV5-1	TRBJ1-2	TRBD1	.	TGCGCCAGCAGCTCCCGGGAGGGACAGGGCCGCGGCTACACCTTC	CASSSREGQGRGYTF
TRBV7-3	TRBJ2-5	.	.	TGTGCCAGCAGCCTTGCTAGGGGCCAAGAGACCCAGTACTTC	CASSLARGQETQYF
TRBV30	TRBJ2-1	.	.	TGTGCCTGGAGTAGAAGCGCTTCCGGCAATGAGCAGTTCTTC	CAWSRSASGNEQFF
TRBV7-9	TRBJ2-4	.	.	TGTGCCAGCAGCGGACGCGGAGGACAGTCCCCCCCCAAAAACATTCAGTACTTC	CASSGRGGQSPPKNIQYF
TRBV5-5	TRBJ2-3	TRBD2	once	TGTGCCAGCAGCTTGCGGGGTAGCGGGAGCACAGATACGCAGTATTTT	CASSLRGSGSTDTQYF
TRBV6-4	TRBJ1-1	.	few	TGTGCCAGCAGTGTAGAGTTGAACACTGAAGCTTTCTTT	CASSVELNTEAFF
TRBV30	TRBJ1-1	.	once	TGTGCCTGGGCCATCTCTAGGAACACTGAAGCTTTCTTT	CAWAISRNTEAFF
TRBV14	TRBJ2-7	.	once	TGTGCCAGCAGGTCAGGGGGGTCCTACGAGCAGTACTTC	CASRSGGSYEQYF
TRBV7-2	TRBJ2-1	.	.	TGTGCCAGCAGCTTCAGTAGGCAGGATGAGCAGTTCTTC	CASSFSRQDEQFF
TRBV6-6	TRBJ1-4	.	.	TGTGCCAGCACTAACGGGGCTAATGAAAAACTGTTTTTT	CASTNGANEKLFF